This TCR beta chain was recorded in a study of T cell responses to AZD1222 COVID-19 vaccine. The wider study: Recipients boosted at about 4 weeks or about 12 weeks are pooled. Study results and limitations: At baseline, just a handful of AZD1222 recipients tested seropositive. Rises in breadth and depth of Spike-specific TCRs came after two AZD1222 doses. Mapped onto spike, vaccine-associated CD4 TCRs spanned it and were dominant at 160-218 and 743-854.

V dropped 3 bases and J dropped 1 base, with 12 bases sitting between them. The germline V gene has CDR1 SEHNR and CDR2 FQNEAQ (reference sequence). This CDR3 has 15 residues. As concerns this clone: Its antigen is undetermined.

Sequenced by immunoSEQ multiplex PCR; TCRdb stores in-frame clones only, minus some. The sample includes some 140,000 clones, less than 90% seen only once; the top ten take 2.5% to 4%. This TCR derives from an adult in good health. Sequenced here: peripheral blood, sampled on day 0 of AZD1222 vaccination. The chain carries TRBV7-9 and TRBJ2-5; possibly TRBD1 or TRBD2 for D (6 bases each). CDR3 in DNA: TGTGCCAGCAGCTTTGGGGGGCCAATCCAAGAGACCCAGTACTTC. This gives the protein CASSFGGPIQETQYF.